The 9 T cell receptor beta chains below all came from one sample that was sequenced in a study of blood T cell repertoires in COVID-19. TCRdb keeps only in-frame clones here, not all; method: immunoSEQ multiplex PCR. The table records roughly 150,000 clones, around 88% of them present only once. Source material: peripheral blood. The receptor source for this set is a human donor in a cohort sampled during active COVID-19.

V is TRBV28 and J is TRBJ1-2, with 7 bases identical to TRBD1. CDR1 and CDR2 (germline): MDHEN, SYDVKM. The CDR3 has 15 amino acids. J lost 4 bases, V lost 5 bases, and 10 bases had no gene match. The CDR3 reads CASSGPGQPPYGYTF. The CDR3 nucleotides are TGTGCCAGCAGTGGACCGGGACAGCCTCCCTATGGCTACACCTTC.

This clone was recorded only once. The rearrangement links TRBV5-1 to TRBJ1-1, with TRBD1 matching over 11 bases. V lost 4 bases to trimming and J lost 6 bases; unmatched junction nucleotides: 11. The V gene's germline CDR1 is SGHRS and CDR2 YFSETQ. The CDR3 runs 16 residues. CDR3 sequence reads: CASSNRDRGTSAEAFF. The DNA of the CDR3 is TGCGCCAGCAGCAACCGGGACAGGGGGACCAGCGCTGAAGCTTTCTTT.

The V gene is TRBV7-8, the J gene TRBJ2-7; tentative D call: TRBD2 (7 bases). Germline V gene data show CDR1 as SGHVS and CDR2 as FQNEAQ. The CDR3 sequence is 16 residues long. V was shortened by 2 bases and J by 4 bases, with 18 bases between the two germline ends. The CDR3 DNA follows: TGTGCCAGCAGCTTATTGGGGGCTAGCGGAACTTACGAGCAGTACTTC. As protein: CASSLLGASGTYEQYF.

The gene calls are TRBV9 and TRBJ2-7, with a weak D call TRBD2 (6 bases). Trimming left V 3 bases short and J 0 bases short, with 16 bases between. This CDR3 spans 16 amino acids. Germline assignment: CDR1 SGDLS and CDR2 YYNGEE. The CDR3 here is CASSAKSGGSSYEQYF. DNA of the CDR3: TGTGCCAGCAGCGCGAAGTCCGGGGGAAGCTCCTACGAGCAGTACTTC.

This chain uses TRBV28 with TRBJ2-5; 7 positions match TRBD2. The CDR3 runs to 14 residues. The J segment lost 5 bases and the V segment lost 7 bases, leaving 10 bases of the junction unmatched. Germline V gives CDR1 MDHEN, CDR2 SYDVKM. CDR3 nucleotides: TGTGCCAGCACCTTTCCGGGGGGAGGGGAGACCCAGTACTTC. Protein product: CASTFPGGGETQYF.

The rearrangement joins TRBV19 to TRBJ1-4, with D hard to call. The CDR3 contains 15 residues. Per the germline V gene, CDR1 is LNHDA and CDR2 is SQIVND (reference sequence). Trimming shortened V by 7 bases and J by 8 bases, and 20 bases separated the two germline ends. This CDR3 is CASTPLRSPYEKLFF. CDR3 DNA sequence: TGTGCCAGTACCCCCTTGCGAAGCCCATACGAAAAACTGTTTTTT.

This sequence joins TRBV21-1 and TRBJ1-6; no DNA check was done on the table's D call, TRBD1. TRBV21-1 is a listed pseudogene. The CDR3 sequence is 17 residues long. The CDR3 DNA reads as TGTGCCAGCAGCAAAGTCGGACAGGGCCCCTATAATTCACCCCTCCACTTT. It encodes CASSKVGQGPYNSPLHF.

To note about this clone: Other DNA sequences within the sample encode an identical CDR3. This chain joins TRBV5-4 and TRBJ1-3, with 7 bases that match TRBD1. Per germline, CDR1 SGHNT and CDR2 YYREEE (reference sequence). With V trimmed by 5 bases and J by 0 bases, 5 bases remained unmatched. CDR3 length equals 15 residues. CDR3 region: CASSEDRSSGNTIYF. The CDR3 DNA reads TGTGCCAGCAGTGAGGACAGGAGCTCTGGAAACACCATATATTTT. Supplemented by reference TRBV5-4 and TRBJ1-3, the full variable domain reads ETGVTQSPTHLIKTRGQQVTLRCSSQSGHNTVSWYQQALGQGPQFIFQYYREEENGRGNFPPRFSGLQFPNYSSELNVNALELDDSALYLCASSEDRSSGNTIYFGEGSWLTVV.

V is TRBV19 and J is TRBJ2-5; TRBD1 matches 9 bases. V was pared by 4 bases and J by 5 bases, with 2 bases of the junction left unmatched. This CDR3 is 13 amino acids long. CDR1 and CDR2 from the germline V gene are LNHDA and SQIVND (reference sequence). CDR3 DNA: TGTGCCAGTAGTACAGGGACAGGGGAGACCCAGTACTTC. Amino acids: CASSTGTGETQYF.